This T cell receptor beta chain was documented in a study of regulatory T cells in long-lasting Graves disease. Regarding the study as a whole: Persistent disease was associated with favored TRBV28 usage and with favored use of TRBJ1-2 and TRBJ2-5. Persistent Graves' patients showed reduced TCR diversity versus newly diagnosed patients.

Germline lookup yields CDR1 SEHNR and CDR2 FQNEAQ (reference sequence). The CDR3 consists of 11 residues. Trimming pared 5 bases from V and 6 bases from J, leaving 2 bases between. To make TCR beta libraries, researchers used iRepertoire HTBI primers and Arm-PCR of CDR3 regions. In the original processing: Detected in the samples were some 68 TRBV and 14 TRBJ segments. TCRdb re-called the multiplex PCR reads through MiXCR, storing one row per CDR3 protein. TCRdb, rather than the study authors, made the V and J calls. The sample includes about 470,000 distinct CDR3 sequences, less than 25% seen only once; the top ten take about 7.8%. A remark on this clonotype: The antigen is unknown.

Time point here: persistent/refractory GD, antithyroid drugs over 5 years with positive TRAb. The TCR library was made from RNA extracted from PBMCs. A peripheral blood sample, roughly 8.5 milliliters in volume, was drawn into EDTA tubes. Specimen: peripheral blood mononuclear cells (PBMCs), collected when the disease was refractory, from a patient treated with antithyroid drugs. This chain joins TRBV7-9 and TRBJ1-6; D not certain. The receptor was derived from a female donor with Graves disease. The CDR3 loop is CASSINSPLHF. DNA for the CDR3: TGTGCCAGCAGCATTAATTCACCCCTCCACTTT.